The clone carrying this T cell receptor beta chain was seen a single time. Trimming pared 3 bases from V and 4 bases from J, leaving 13 bases between. The CDR3 loop spans 15 amino acids. Germline CDR1 SGHTA, CDR2 FQGTGA. This entry is derived from a study of blood T cell repertoires in COVID-19. Study-wide background: In each case, the material was cDNA or gDNA derived from T cells, B-cell-depleted T cells, or PBMCs.

TCRdb keeps only in-frame clones here, not all; method: immunoSEQ multiplex PCR. The data contain more than 150,000 clones, about 79% of them singletons. The source material was peripheral blood. This sequence was found in a woman in her 70s with acute or convalescent COVID-19. J is TRBJ2-1 and V is TRBV7-3; the D gene is possibly TRBD2 (5 bases). CDR3 region: CASSFGNRGYNEQFF. The CDR3 coding sequence is TGTGCCAGCAGCTTTGGGAACCGGGGATACAATGAGCAGTTCTTC.